A single sample gave rise to the 30 T cell receptor beta chains below, sequenced in a study of blood T cell repertoires in COVID-19. The assay was immunoSEQ multiplex PCR, and TCRdb's table has in-frame clones only and misses some. The sample shows some 490,000 clones, 75% to 90% of them seen only once. Sequenced input: peripheral blood. The origin of the receptors is a human donor in a cohort sampled during active COVID-19.

The rearrangement joins TRBV6-5 to TRBJ2-5; 7 nucleotides match TRBD1. V gave up 4 bases and J gave up 3 bases; unmatched junction bases: 5. The CDR3 is made up of 14 amino acids. Germline CDR1 reads MNHEY; CDR2 reads SVGAGI. The CDR3 DNA sequence: TGTGCCAGCAGTTCTGACGGGACAGAAGAGACCCAGTACTTC. Translating gives CASSSDGTEETQYF.

The chain has TRBV28 and TRBJ2-7; 9 nucleotides align to TRBD1. CDR3 length: 18 residues. Germline V CDR1 and CDR2: MDHEN, SYDVKM. The V and J ends lost 4 bases and 0 bases, in that order; junction bases with no gene match: 13. CDR3 in DNA: TGTGCCAGCAGTTCCCCCTCCCTGGGACAGGGATACTCCTACGAGCAGTACTTC. Protein product: CASSSPSLGQGYSYEQYF.

The chain uses TRBV4-3 and TRBJ1-1; weak D call: TRBD1 (5 bases). CDR1 and CDR2 (germline): LGHNA, YSLEER. The CDR3 totals 20 residues. Trimming took 4 bases from V and 1 from J, leaving 28 bases between them. CDR3 region: CASSPITEGRGRGRNTEAFF. The CDR3 nucleotides read TGCGCCAGCAGCCCTATAACGGAGGGTCGGGGGAGAGGGAGGAACACTGAAGCTTTCTTT.

The chain has TRBV27 and TRBJ2-6, with 8 bases fitting TRBD2. Germline-derived CDR1 and CDR2 are MNHEY and SMNVEV (reference sequence). J gave up 1 base and V 11 bases, and 31 bases lay outside the gene matches. The CDR3 has 23 residues. The CDR3 here is CASSSRRLAVSGSLLSGANVLTF. CDR3 DNA sequence: TGTGCCTCAAGCAGTAGGAGGCTGGCTGTGAGCGGGAGTTTATTATCTGGGGCCAACGTCCTGACTTTC.

J is TRBJ1-1 and V is TRBV6-1; tentative D call: TRBD1 (6 bases). V was pared by 3 bases and J by 3 bases, with 17 bases between. The CDR3 spans 16 residues. Germline V CDR1 and CDR2: MNHNS, SASEGT. CDR3 residues: CASSDALQGEDTEAFF. For the CDR3, the DNA is TGTGCCAGCAGTGACGCGTTACAGGGTGAGGACACTGAAGCTTTCTTT.

This clone was seen just once. This chain uses TRBV2 with TRBJ2-1, with D uncertain. The ends were cut back, 1 base at V and 8 bases at J, with 15 bases in the middle. From germline, CDR1 is SNHLY and CDR2 FYNNEI. This CDR3 spans 15 amino acids. In DNA form, the CDR3 reads TGTGCCAGCAGTGAAGTCAGGATCACGTCCGATGAGCAGTTCTTC. Translation: CASSEVRITSDEQFF.

This rearrangement joins TRBV9 to TRBJ1-2; D perhaps matches TRBD1 (5 bases). CDR1 and CDR2 from the germline V gene are SGDLS and YYNGEE. There are 16 residues in the CDR3. V lost 1 base to trimming and J lost 6 bases, with 19 bases between them. This CDR3 is CASSVRGNGREDGYTF. CDR3 DNA sequence: TGTGCCAGCAGCGTAAGGGGAAATGGCAGGGAAGATGGCTACACCTTC.

This rearrangement joins TRBV7-2 to TRBJ2-1; D perhaps matches TRBD2 (6 bases). Per germline, CDR1 SGHTA and CDR2 FQGNSA. V was shortened by 1 base and J by 2 bases, with 18 bases between the two germline ends. The CDR3 consists of 18 residues. The CDR3 coding sequence is TGTGCCAGCAGCTTAGTCCGACTACTAGCACAGACCTACAATGAGCAGTTCTTC. Protein: CASSLVRLLAQTYNEQFF.

The V and J genes are TRBV29-1 and TRBJ1-6, with unresolved D. V lost 6 bases and J lost 8, with 11 bases in between. There are 12 residues in the CDR3. Germline V gene data show CDR1 as SQVTM and CDR2 as ANQGSEA. In DNA, the CDR3 is TGCAGCGTAAAGGACGGGGATTCACCCCTCCACTTT. Its translation: CSVKDGDSPLHF.

The chain is built from TRBV4-1 and TRBJ2-2; D possibly corresponds to TRBD2 (6 bases). CDR3 size: 16 residues. V lost 4 bases, J lost 4 bases, and 16 bases lay in between. The germline gives CDR1 MGHRA, CDR2 YSYEKL. The CDR3 DNA is TGCGCCAGCAGCCCCTTTGAGGCCGGGGGCACCGGGGAGCTGTTTTTT. This translates into CASSPFEAGGTGELFF.

The rearrangement joins TRBV19 to TRBJ2-3; 10 positions match TRBD2. The ends lost 5 bases at V and 0 bases at J; junction bases unmatched: 11. The CDR3 is made up of 18 amino acids. The V gene's germline CDR1 is LNHDA and CDR2 SQIVND (reference sequence). The CDR3 nucleotides read TGTGCCAGTAGTCCACGGACTAGCGGAGGATCTAGCACAGATACGCAGTATTTT. It is translated as CASSPRTSGGSSTDTQYF. Based on the CDR3 plus reference TRBV19 and TRBJ2-3, the full variable domain is DGGITQSPKYLFRKEGQNVTLSCEQNLNHDAMYWYRQDPGQGLRLIYYSQIVNDFQKGDIAEGYSVSREKKESFPLTVTSAQKNPTAFYLCASSPRTSGGSSTDTQYFGPGTRLTVL.

The chain joins TRBV14 to TRBJ1-6; D is undetermined. This CDR3 spans 13 amino acids. Trimming took 8 bases from V and 5 from J, leaving 10 bases between them. Germline V CDR1 and CDR2: SGHDN, FVKESK. CDR3 DNA sequence: TGTGCCAGCTCCCCGCGGGATAATTCACCCCTCCACTTT. This codes for CASSPRDNSPLHF.

This clone came up a few times. This CDR3 is CASSLVYGTGDGYTF. CDR3 coding DNA: TGTGCCAGCAGCTTGGTATATGGGACAGGGGACGGCTACACCTTC. The chain uses TRBV5-4 and TRBJ1-2; 10 nucleotides align to TRBD1. Germline CDR1 reads SGHNT; CDR2 reads YYREEE (reference sequence). The CDR3 has 15 residues. Germline trimming cut 0 bases from V and 8 bases from J; bases unmatched to any gene: 7.

The J gene is TRBJ2-3, the V gene TRBV18, with TRBD2 identical over 8 bases. V trimming: 10 bases; J trimming: 2 bases; junction bases outside the gene matches: 11. CDR3 length: 15 residues. Germline values: CDR1 KGHSH, CDR2 LQKENI. DNA of the CDR3: TGTGCCACAGGAGCGGGAGCGACTTACACAGATACGCAGTATTTT. Translating gives CATGAGATYTDTQYF.

The chain has TRBV4-3 and TRBJ1-4; D gene ambiguous. This CDR3 comprises 16 residues. CDR1 LGHNA and CDR2 YSLEER come from the germline V gene. Trimming cost V 5 bases and J 0 bases, with 13 bases left between them. The CDR3 sequence: CASSAYLGATNEKLFF. CDR3 nucleotides: TGCGCCAGCAGCGCCTATCTCGGGGCAACTAATGAAAAACTGTTTTTT.

This chain uses TRBV7-9 with TRBJ2-2; 8 nucleotides agree with TRBD2. V lost 3 bases to trimming and J lost 3 bases; unmatched junction nucleotides: 3. The CDR3 is made up of 15 amino acids. CDR1 and CDR2 (germline): SEHNR, FQNEAQ (reference sequence). CDR3 nucleotide sequence: TGTGCCAGCAGCTTTTCCGGGAGGGACACCGGGGAGCTGTTTTTT. Translating it yields CASSFSGRDTGELFF.

This rearrangement joins TRBV5-6 to TRBJ1-1; 8 positions match TRBD1. J was trimmed by 4 bases and V by 0 bases; bases with no gene match: 5. CDR1 and CDR2 from the germline V gene are SGHDT and YYEEEE. The CDR3 contains 15 residues. CDR3 bases: TGTGCCAGCAGCTTGGACAGGGGGGCGAGCACTGAAGCTTTCTTT. This translates into CASSLDRGASTEAFF. Complete variable domain (other parts from reference TRBV5-6 and TRBJ1-1): DAGVTQSPTHLIKTRGQQVTLRCSPKSGHDTVSWYQQALGQGPQFIFQYYEEEERQRGNFPDRFSGHQFPNYSSELNVNALLLGDSALYLCASSLDRGASTEAFFGQGTRLTVV.

The chain's CDR3 is CAISEETGGRETQYF. Here the CDR3 DNA reads TGTGCCATCAGTGAGGAAACAGGGGGGAGAGAGACCCAGTACTTC. The chain is built from TRBV10-3 and TRBJ2-5, with 8 positions matching TRBD1. Per the germline V gene, CDR1 is ENHRY and CDR2 is SYGVKD. The CDR3 totals 15 residues. The trim removed 2 bases at V and 4 bases at J, leaving 6 bases unmatched.

J is TRBJ2-3 and V is TRBV6-5; 7 bases match TRBD2. Unmatched junction bases numbered 5, after V lost 3 bases and J lost 2 bases. The CDR3 sequence is 15 residues long. The germline V gene encodes CDR1 MNHEY and CDR2 SVGAGI. Written as DNA, the CDR3 is TGTGCCAGCAGTTATTACGGGACTACCACAGATACGCAGTATTTT. Its translation is CASSYYGTTTDTQYF.

The CDR3 region is CASSILVDGEQYF. As DNA, the CDR3 is TGTGCCAGTAGTATTCTAGTAGACGGCGAGCAGTACTTC. The chain combines TRBV19 with TRBJ2-7; no definite D call. The CDR3 loop spans 13 amino acids. Germline CDR1 is LNHDA and CDR2 is SQIVND (reference sequence). V was cut by 3 bases and J by 6 bases, with 12 bases left in between.

The chain carries TRBV5-4 and TRBJ2-7; the match to TRBD2 covers 12 bases. V shed 3 bases and J 0 bases; nucleotides not matched to a gene: 7. This CDR3 has 17 residues. The germline CDR1 and CDR2 sequences are SGHNT and YYREEE (reference sequence). CDR3 coding DNA: TGTGCCAGCAGCTGGGGGGGACTAGCGGGTAGCTCCTACGAGCAGTACTTC. As protein: CASSWGGLAGSSYEQYF.

This chain connects TRBV6-5 to TRBJ2-7, with 7 bases identical to TRBD1. The CDR3 is 14 amino acids. Germline lookup yields CDR1 MNHEY and CDR2 SVGAGI. With V trimmed by 4 bases and J by 7 bases, 10 bases remained unmatched. CDR3 DNA: TGTGCCAGCAGTTTCTTAAACCGGGACAGTGAGCAGTACTTC. Protein product: CASSFLNRDSEQYF.

The genes are TRBV5-5 and TRBJ1-2; the D is unclear. The CDR3 has 14 residues. From germline, CDR1 is SGHKS and CDR2 YYEKEE (reference sequence). Trimming pared 0 bases from V and 4 bases from J, leaving 10 bases between. The CDR3 DNA reads TGTGCCAGCAGCTTGGTAGCGAACGGCTATGGCTACACCTTC. This gives the protein CASSLVANGYGYTF.

The chain combines TRBV18 with TRBJ2-5; tentative D call: TRBD1 (5 bases). V lost 3 bases, J lost 1 base, and 9 bases lay in between. CDR1 KGHSH and CDR2 LQKENI come from the germline V gene. This CDR3 contains 14 residues. CDR3: CASSPKGSQETQYF. In DNA form, the CDR3 reads TGTGCCAGCTCACCTAAGGGGTCCCAAGAGACCCAGTACTTC.

In its sample, this clone was seen once. This sequence joins TRBV30 and TRBJ1-1; no firm D call. The CDR3 runs 13 residues. The V end lost 1 base, the J end lost 0 bases, and 6 bases lay between the germline ends. Germline assignment: CDR1 GTSNPN and CDR2 SVGIG (reference sequence). The CDR3 loop reads CAWSGELNTEAFF. The CDR3 region has the DNA TGTGCCTGGAGTGGGGAGTTGAACACTGAAGCTTTCTTT.

This sequence joins TRBV2 and TRBJ2-3, with D perhaps TRBD1 (5 bases). Trimming pared 6 bases from V and 0 bases from J, leaving 16 bases between. Germline V gene sequence: CDR1 SNHLY, CDR2 FYNNEI. The CDR3 has 16 amino acids. CDR3 DNA sequence: TGTGCCAGCAGAGATCCAGGACAAGGTAGCACAGATACGCAGTATTTT. Its protein is CASRDPGQGSTDTQYF.

For this clone: In the same sample, other DNA sequences code for this CDR3. The chain is built from TRBV7-9 and TRBJ1-3; D possibly corresponds to TRBD1 (5 bases). The CDR3 is 14 residues long. The V end lost 3 bases, the J end lost 1 base, and 7 bases lay between the germline ends. CDR1 and CDR2 (germline): SEHNR, FQNEAQ (reference sequence). CDR3 sequence (DNA): TGTGCCAGCAGCTTGGCAGGGTCTGGAAACACCATATATTTT. Protein: CASSLAGSGNTIYF.

This chain links TRBV19 with TRBJ2-1; 8 bases agree with TRBD1. The germline CDR1 and CDR2 sequences are LNHDA and SQIVND (reference sequence). The CDR3 is 14 amino acids. The V segment lost 7 bases and the J segment 3 bases; nucleotides outside the gene matches: 5. CDR3 in amino acids: CASNKDRDYNEQFF. In nucleotides, the CDR3 is TGTGCCAGTAATAAGGACAGGGACTACAATGAGCAGTTCTTC.

This clone was seen more than once but under ten times. The chain links TRBV5-4 to TRBJ1-2, with 8 bases matching TRBD1. The CDR3 sequence is 13 residues long. Germline trimming cut 4 bases from V and 4 bases from J; bases unmatched to any gene: 3. Germline assignment: CDR1 SGHNT and CDR2 YYREEE (reference sequence). The CDR3 loop is CASSPDRGYGYTF. As DNA, the CDR3 is TGTGCCAGCAGCCCCGACAGGGGCTATGGCTACACCTTC. The full variable domain, its missing parts supplied by reference TRBV5-4 and TRBJ1-2, is ETGVTQSPTHLIKTRGQQVTLRCSSQSGHNTVSWYQQALGQGPQFIFQYYREEENGRGNFPPRFSGLQFPNYSSELNVNALELDDSALYLCASSPDRGYGYTFGSGTRLTVV.

This chain links TRBV18 with TRBJ1-1, with D perhaps TRBD1 (6 bases). This CDR3 spans 16 amino acids. With 4 bases removed from V and 1 base from J, the gap between germline ends came to 16 bases. Looked up from germline, CDR1 is KGHSH and CDR2 is LQKENI. The CDR3 reads CASSQLNSGANTEAFF. In DNA, the CDR3 is TGTGCCAGCTCACAACTTAATTCAGGGGCGAACACTGAAGCTTTCTTT.